This T cell receptor (beta chain) was sequenced during a study of blood T cells in healthy people across ages. Study-level information: In model experiments, template switching was able to capture about one barcoded beta molecule for every two T cells that were present.

V lost 4 bases, J lost 0 bases, and 4 bases lay in between. CDR1 is MNHEY, CDR2 SVGEGT, per germline. The CDR3 loop spans 12 amino acids. Alongside a J-beta primer mix, a sample-barcoded 5' primer served in a second PCR lasting roughly 7 to 11 cycles. TCRdb passed the 5' RACE reads through MiXCR, listing each CDR3 protein once. This table holds 780,000 or so distinct CDR3 sequences, just under 25% found once. It was about 9.4 milliliters of peripheral blood that were drawn from each donor. Samples each yielded at least 6 micrograms of total RNA. This clonotype was seen repeatedly, ten times or more. These data were also filed under a second study, of T cells of mothers and their children. From that second work: Six or seven children, together with their three healthy Caucasian mothers, made up the donors.

The rearrangement joins TRBV6-2 or TRBV6-3 to TRBJ2-7; D is ambiguous. The sequence came from a boy under 18 in good health. The sequenced sample consisted of blood. The CDR3 protein is CASSSASYEQYF. CDR3 DNA: TGTGCCAGCAGTTCCGCCTCCTACGAGCAGTACTTC.